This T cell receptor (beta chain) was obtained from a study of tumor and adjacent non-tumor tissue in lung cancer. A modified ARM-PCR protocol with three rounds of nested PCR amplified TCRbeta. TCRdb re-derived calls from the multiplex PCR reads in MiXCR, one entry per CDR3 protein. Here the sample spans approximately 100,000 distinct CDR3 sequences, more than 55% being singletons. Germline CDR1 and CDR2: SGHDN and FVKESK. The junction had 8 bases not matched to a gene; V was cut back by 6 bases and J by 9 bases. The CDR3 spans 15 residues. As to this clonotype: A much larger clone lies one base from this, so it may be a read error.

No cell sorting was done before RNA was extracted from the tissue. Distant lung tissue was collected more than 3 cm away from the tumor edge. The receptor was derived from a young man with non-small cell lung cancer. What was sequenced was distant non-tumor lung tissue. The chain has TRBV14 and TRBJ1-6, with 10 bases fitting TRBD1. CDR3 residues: CASRSVGQGLSPLHF. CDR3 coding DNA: TGTGCCAGCAGAAGTGTGGGACAGGGGCTTTCACCCCTCCACTTT.